Listed below are T cell receptor beta chains from one sample, sequenced in a study of blood T cell repertoires in COVID-19. Sequenced by immunoSEQ multiplex PCR; TCRdb stores in-frame clones only, minus some. The repertoire includes about 140,000 clones, about four fifths of them detected once, and 1.6% sits in the top ten. The specimen was peripheral blood. The source is a human donor in a cohort sampled during active COVID-19. Each CDR3 is given without its conserved first and last residue. The D gene is left open where the match is weak. Some rows have no size entry. The others give once, few or many, or a class for an expanded clone.

clone size: few; V gene: TRBV5-6; D gene: NA; CDR3 protein: ASSLRGSYNSPLH
clone size: NA; V gene: TRBV4-2; D gene: TRBD2; CDR3 protein: ASRQTSGPQETQY
clone size: NA; V gene: TRBV11-1; D gene: NA; CDR3 protein: ASSDKSRRYEQY
clone size: NA; V gene: TRBV7-9; D gene: TRBD1; CDR3 protein: ASSIGTGGIETQY
clone size: once; V gene: TRBV19; D gene: TRBD1; CDR3 protein: ASRDRGLPQGEKLF
clone size: NA; V gene: TRBV25-1; D gene: TRBD2; CDR3 protein: ASSHSGNAYNEQF
clone size: NA; V gene: TRBV6-6; D gene: NA; CDR3 protein: ASSPITTGVGNQPQH
clone size: NA; V gene: TRBV6-5; D gene: NA; CDR3 protein: ASRRQANYGYT
clone size: few; V gene: TRBV12-5; D gene: NA; CDR3 protein: ASGSRGTESYEQY
clone size: NA; V gene: TRBV7-9; D gene: NA; CDR3 protein: ASSSGQRSGANVLT
clone size: NA; V gene: TRBV19; D gene: NA; CDR3 protein: ASSQAWNEQF
clone size: NA; V gene: TRBV18; D gene: TRBD1; CDR3 protein: ASSPGQELNTEAF
clone size: NA; V gene: TRBV7-9; D gene: NA; CDR3 protein: ASSPSNSRADTQY
clone size: NA; V gene: TRBV5-1; D gene: NA; CDR3 protein: ASTLQGSGTDTQY
clone size: NA; V gene: TRBV3-1/TRBV3-2; D gene: TRBD2; CDR3 protein: ASSQDSRLASNEQF
clone size: NA; V gene: TRBV5-1; D gene: NA; CDR3 protein: ASSLVRAGFSTDTQY
clone size: NA; V gene: TRBV5-5; D gene: TRBD2; CDR3 protein: ASSLEWASGSYEQY
clone size: NA; V gene: TRBV9; D gene: TRBD2; CDR3 protein: ASSVLLAGGTDTQY
clone size: few; V gene: TRBV19; D gene: NA; CDR3 protein: ASSIGGPNEQF
clone size: NA; V gene: TRBV5-4; D gene: TRBD1; CDR3 protein: ASSPRTGGYEQY
clone size: NA; V gene: TRBV18; D gene: NA; CDR3 protein: ASSPPSVNEQF
clone size: NA; V gene: TRBV11-2; D gene: TRBD1; CDR3 protein: ASSLGPGTGENTEAF
clone size: few; V gene: TRBV27; D gene: NA; CDR3 protein: ASRYRGPYNEQF
clone size: NA; V gene: TRBV27; D gene: TRBD2; CDR3 protein: ASSSYLLAGVSDTQY
clone size: NA; V gene: TRBV2; D gene: NA; CDR3 protein: ASRRGAASYEQY
clone size: NA; V gene: TRBV3-1/TRBV3-2; D gene: TRBD1; CDR3 protein: ASSPWTGVSGANVLT
clone size: NA; V gene: TRBV11-3; D gene: TRBD1; CDR3 protein: ASSFWDRHTEAF
clone size: NA; V gene: TRBV5-5; D gene: NA; CDR3 protein: ASSLGLWIGTAQETQY
clone size: NA; V gene: TRBV28; D gene: NA; CDR3 protein: ASSFPGRVGYTIY
clone size: NA; V gene: TRBV6-1; D gene: NA; CDR3 protein: ASSGRQVSTNEKLF
clone size: once; V gene: TRBV7-3; D gene: TRBD1; CDR3 protein: ASSREGQAMAEAF
clone size: NA; V gene: TRBV28; D gene: TRBD2; CDR3 protein: ASSLWASGRYTDTQY
clone size: few; V gene: TRBV7-2; D gene: NA; CDR3 protein: ASSLVRQDSTQY
clone size: NA; V gene: TRBV18; D gene: TRBD1; CDR3 protein: ASSPGTTRQGAGEQY
clone size: NA; V gene: TRBV3-1/TRBV3-2; D gene: TRBD2; CDR3 protein: ASSPGTSGRQTQY
clone size: once; V gene: TRBV3-1/TRBV3-2; D gene: TRBD1; CDR3 protein: ASSQDYGTGGNGEQF
clone size: NA; V gene: TRBV5-1; D gene: TRBD2; CDR3 protein: ASSLTPSGNTDTQY
clone size: once; V gene: TRBV14; D gene: TRBD1; CDR3 protein: ASSMGTGAYNEQF
clone size: NA; V gene: TRBV19; D gene: TRBD1; CDR3 protein: ASRGGRGANYGYT
clone size: NA; V gene: TRBV28; D gene: TRBD1; CDR3 protein: ASSLSPGQDSAPLH
clone size: NA; V gene: TRBV18; D gene: TRBD1; CDR3 protein: ASSITGVQETQY
clone size: NA; V gene: TRBV5-1; D gene: NA; CDR3 protein: ASSLDGVETQY
clone size: NA; V gene: TRBV27; D gene: TRBD2; CDR3 protein: ASSLSGSGSEQY
clone size: NA; V gene: TRBV7-2; D gene: NA; CDR3 protein: ATNLWGLKETQY
clone size: NA; V gene: TRBV19; D gene: NA; CDR3 protein: AASQGTGTGNTIY
clone size: NA; V gene: TRBV15; D gene: NA; CDR3 protein: ATSRRGATISGGEQY
clone size: NA; V gene: TRBV21-1; D gene: NA; CDR3 protein: ASSASSRDTGELF
clone size: NA; V gene: TRBV10-3; D gene: NA; CDR3 protein: AIARADMNTEAF
clone size: once; V gene: TRBV7-2; D gene: TRBD1; CDR3 protein: ASSQRTGVTDTQY
clone size: NA; V gene: TRBV5-4; D gene: NA; CDR3 protein: ASSLPAGTPYNEQF
clone size: NA; V gene: TRBV7-6; D gene: NA; CDR3 protein: ASSLGLNNEQF